This T cell receptor (beta chain) was sequenced in a study of blood T cell repertoires in COVID-19. Study background: Specimens from acute and convalescent COVID-19 originated in the United States, Italy and Spain.

In the authors' workflow: Reference gene primer amplification gave estimated nucleated cell counts. Repertoires were generated with immunoSEQ multiplex PCR, while TCRdb's copy carries only in-frame clones and drops some. V and J calls and clone size are those listed in that table; D and trimming were worked out from the DNA. This sample has 150,000 to 200,000 clones, with approximately 95% found just once. The V gene's germline CDR1 is SGHNT and CDR2 YYREEE (reference sequence). The CDR3 loop spans 16 amino acids. After removal of 1 base from V and 3 bases from J, the junction contained 4 bases not matched to a gene.

Specimen: peripheral blood. The TCR sequence derives from a woman aged 60-75 years with COVID-19, enrolled during active disease. This chain joins TRBV5-4 and TRBJ2-5; TRBD2 matches at 12 bases. CDR3 sequence (DNA): TGTGCCAGCAGCTTGATCACTAGCGGGGGGAAAGAGACCCAGTACTTC. This codes for CASSLITSGGKETQYF.